One and the same sample provided the 13 T cell receptor beta chains below, sequenced in a study of T-cell reconstitution after alpha-beta-depleted transplantation in children. As it was prepared, the TCRbeta library received unique molecular identifiers. TCRdb itself ran the PCR reads through MiXCR, one entry per CDR3 protein. This table holds about 690,000 distinct CDR3 sequences, 16% found once. Sequenced here: PBMCs from the stem cell graft donor, sampled from the stem cell graft. The receptors derive from a human donor who donated a stem cell graft to a child with acute myeloid leukemia.

The chain combines TRBV6-1 with TRBJ1-5, with 8 bases aligning to TRBD1. Germline V gives CDR1 MNHNS, CDR2 SASEGT. V gave up 6 bases and J gave up 9 bases; unmatched junction bases: 1. This CDR3 comprises 11 residues. This chain's CDR3 is CASRDRGPQHF. Here the CDR3 DNA reads TGTGCCAGCAGAGACAGGGGGCCCCAGCATTTT.

There are many counts of this clonotype. The gene calls are TRBV20-1 and TRBJ1-6; tentatively, D is TRBD1 (5 bases). Trimming left V 0 bases short and J 7 bases short, with 13 bases between. CDR3 length equals 15 residues. The V gene's germline CDR1 is DFQATT and CDR2 SNEGSKA (reference sequence). The CDR3 region is CSARERLGENSPLHF. For the CDR3, the DNA is TGCAGTGCTAGAGAACGGTTAGGGGAAAATTCACCCCTCCACTTT.

CDR3 residues: CASSLGGDSIQPQHF. The CDR3 nucleotides read TGCGCCAGCAGCTTGGGTGGGGACAGTATCCAGCCCCAGCATTTT. V is TRBV5-1 and J is TRBJ1-5, with 7 nucleotides matching TRBD1. The CDR3 has 15 residues. Trimming took 0 bases from V and 7 from J; bases not matched to a gene: 7. The germline V gene encodes CDR1 SGHRS and CDR2 YFSETQ.

There are many counts of this clonotype. This chain joins TRBV9 and TRBJ1-5; D not certain. The CDR3 spans 13 residues. Germline assignment: CDR1 SGDLS and CDR2 YYNGEE. V gave up 4 bases and J gave up 0 bases, with 5 bases separating them. The CDR3 nucleotides are TGTGCCAGCAGCAGAAATAGCAATCAGCCCCAGCATTTT. This gives the protein CASSRNSNQPQHF.

This clonotype was found many times. The CDR3 DNA is TGCGCCAGCAGCTTGGCCAGAGTAGATGAGCAGTTCTTC. Its protein is CASSLARVDEQFF. The genes are TRBV5-1 and TRBJ2-1; D is uncertain. CDR1 SGHRS and CDR2 YFSETQ come from the germline V gene. V lost 0 bases to trimming and J lost 8 bases, with 9 bases between them. This CDR3 contains 13 residues.

The V and J genes are TRBV20-1 and TRBJ1-3; 7 bases match TRBD1. This CDR3 contains 13 residues. J was trimmed by 4 bases and V by 5 bases; bases with no gene match: 5. Germline loops: CDR1 DFQATT, CDR2 SNEGSKA (reference sequence). This CDR3 reads CSAYDREGNTIYF. CDR3 bases: TGCAGTGCTTACGACAGGGAGGGAAACACCATATATTTT.

This clonotype occurred a few times. The V call is TRBV10-3, the J call TRBJ2-5; D is uncertain. Germline lookup yields CDR1 ENHRY and CDR2 SYGVKD. V dropped 3 bases and J dropped 1 base, with 12 bases sitting between them. CDR3 length equals 15 residues. Here the CDR3 DNA reads TGTGCCATCAGTGAAGGGCTGGGTAGCCAAGAGACCCAGTACTTC. Amino acid sequence: CAISEGLGSQETQYF.

The chain combines TRBV6-5 with TRBJ1-4; D gene unclear. Germline V gives CDR1 MNHEY, CDR2 SVGAGI. CDR3 length: 16 residues. Between the trimmed V and J ends, which lost 2 bases and 0 bases, there was a span of 10 bases. CDR3 in DNA: TGTGCCAGCAGTTACGTGACCGGGCCAACTAATGAAAAACTGTTTTTT. This sequence encodes CASSYVTGPTNEKLFF.

In its sample, this clonotype was seen many times. The chain couples TRBV24-1 to TRBJ1-5, with 7 bases that match TRBD1. The germline gives CDR1 KGHDR, CDR2 SFDVKD. The CDR3 is 11 residues long. With V trimmed by 12 bases and J by 12 bases, 10 bases remained unmatched. The DNA of the CDR3 is TGTGCCTCTGCGACCGGGACAGTCCAGCATTTT. Translation: CASATGTVQHF.

This clonotype was counted many times. The chain joins TRBV20-1 to TRBJ2-3, with 10 nucleotides matching TRBD2. Germline loops: CDR1 DFQATT, CDR2 SNEGSKA (reference sequence). The CDR3 extends over 16 amino acids. Trimming took 3 bases from V and 6 from J; bases not matched to a gene: 12. Written as DNA, the CDR3 is TGCAGTGCTAGTTTTCCAGCGGGGGGGCCAGGGGATACGCAGTATTTT. It codes for CSASFPAGGPGDTQYF.

This clonotype was seen a handful of times. The rearrangement links TRBV11-2 to TRBJ2-7; D might be TRBD1 or TRBD2, each matching 5 bases. Germline loops: CDR1 SGHAT, CDR2 FQNNGV. V lost 0 bases and J lost 6, with 15 bases in between. This CDR3 region has 15 residues. The CDR3 sequence is CASSLEAGRAVEQYV. The CDR3 nucleotides read TGTGCCAGCAGCTTAGAGGCAGGGCGAGCGGTCGAGCAGTACGTC.

V is TRBV12-3 or TRBV12-4 and J is TRBJ1-5; D not resolved. Between the trimmed V and J ends, which lost 3 bases and 1 base, there was a span of 7 bases. The CDR3 contains 14 residues. CDR3 amino acids: CASSFKGSNQPQHF. CDR3 sequence (DNA): TGTGCCAGCAGTTTTAAGGGAAGCAATCAGCCCCAGCATTTT.

In this sample, this clonotype turned up a few times. The rearrangement links TRBV12-3 or TRBV12-4 to TRBJ2-5; TRBD1 agrees at 8 bases. Germline trimming cut 5 bases from V and 3 bases from J; bases unmatched to any gene: 5. The CDR3 covers 14 residues. This CDR3 reads CASSLPGQEETQYF. CDR3 nucleotides: TGTGCCAGCAGTCTTCCGGGACAGGAAGAGACCCAGTACTTC.